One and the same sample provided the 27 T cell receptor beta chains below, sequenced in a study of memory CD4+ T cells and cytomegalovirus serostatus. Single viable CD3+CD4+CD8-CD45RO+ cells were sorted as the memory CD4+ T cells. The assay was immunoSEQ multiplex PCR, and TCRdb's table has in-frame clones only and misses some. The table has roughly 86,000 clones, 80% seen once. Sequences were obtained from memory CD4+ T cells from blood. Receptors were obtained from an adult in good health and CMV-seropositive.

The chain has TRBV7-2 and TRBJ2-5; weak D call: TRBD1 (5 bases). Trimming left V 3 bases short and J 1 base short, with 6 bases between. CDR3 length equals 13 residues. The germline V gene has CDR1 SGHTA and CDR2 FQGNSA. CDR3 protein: CASSFRAQETQYF. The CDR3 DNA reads TGTGCCAGCAGCTTCAGGGCCCAAGAGACCCAGTACTTC.

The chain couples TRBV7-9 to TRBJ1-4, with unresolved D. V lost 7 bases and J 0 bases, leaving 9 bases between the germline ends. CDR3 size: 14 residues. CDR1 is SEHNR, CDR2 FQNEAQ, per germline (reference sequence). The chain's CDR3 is CASTIQATNEKLFF. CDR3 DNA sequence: TGTGCCAGCACCATCCAAGCAACTAATGAAAAACTGTTTTTT.

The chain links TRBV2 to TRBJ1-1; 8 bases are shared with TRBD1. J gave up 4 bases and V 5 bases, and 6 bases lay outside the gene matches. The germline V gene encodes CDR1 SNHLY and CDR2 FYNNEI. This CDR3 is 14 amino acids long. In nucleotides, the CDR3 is TGTGCCAGCAGTAAGGACAGGGACGCCACTGAAGCTTTCTTT. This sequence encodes CASSKDRDATEAFF.

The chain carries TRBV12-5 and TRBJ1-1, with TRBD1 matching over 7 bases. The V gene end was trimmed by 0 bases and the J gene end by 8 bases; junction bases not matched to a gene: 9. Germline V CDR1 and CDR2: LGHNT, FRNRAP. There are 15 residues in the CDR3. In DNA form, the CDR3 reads TGTGCTAGTGGTTTGGTACTATCAGGGGGAGGGGAAGCTTTCTTT. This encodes CASGLVLSGGGEAFF. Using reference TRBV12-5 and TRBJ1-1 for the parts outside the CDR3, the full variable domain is DARVTQTPRHKVTEMGQEVTMRCQPILGHNTVFWYRQTMMQGLELLAYFRNRAPLDDSGMPKDRFSAEMPDATLATLKIQPSEPRDSAVYFCASGLVLSGGGEAFFGQGTRLTVV.

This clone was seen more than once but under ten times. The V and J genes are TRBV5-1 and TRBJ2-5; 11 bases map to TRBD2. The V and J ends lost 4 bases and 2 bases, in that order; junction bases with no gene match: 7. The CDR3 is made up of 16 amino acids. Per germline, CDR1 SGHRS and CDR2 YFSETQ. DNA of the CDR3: TGCGCCAGCAGCCTAACTAGCGGGAGCTGGCAAGAGACCCAGTACTTC. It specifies CASSLTSGSWQETQYF. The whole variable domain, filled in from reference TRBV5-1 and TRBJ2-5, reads KAGVTQTPRYLIKTRGQQVTLSCSPISGHRSVSWYQQTPGQGLQFLFEYFSETQRNKGNFPGRFSGRQFSNSRSEMNVSTLELGDSALYLCASSLTSGSWQETQYFGPGTRLLVL.

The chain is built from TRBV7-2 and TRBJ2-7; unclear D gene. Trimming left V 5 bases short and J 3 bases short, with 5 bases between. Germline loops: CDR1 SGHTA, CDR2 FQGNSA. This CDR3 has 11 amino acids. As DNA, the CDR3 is TGTGCCAGCAGCCGTTACTACGAGCAGTACTTC. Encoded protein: CASSRYYEQYF.

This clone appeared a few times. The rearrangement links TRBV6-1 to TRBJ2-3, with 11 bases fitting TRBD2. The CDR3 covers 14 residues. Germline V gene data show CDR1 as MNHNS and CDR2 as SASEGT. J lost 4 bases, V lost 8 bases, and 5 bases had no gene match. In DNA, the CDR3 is TGTGCCAGCCGCGCACTAGCGGGAGCAGATACGCAGTATTTT. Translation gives CASRALAGADTQYF.

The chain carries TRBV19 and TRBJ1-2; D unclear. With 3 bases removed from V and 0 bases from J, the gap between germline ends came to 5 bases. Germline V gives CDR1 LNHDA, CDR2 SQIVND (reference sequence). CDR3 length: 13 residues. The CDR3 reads CASSIVPNYGYTF. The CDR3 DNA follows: TGTGCCAGTAGTATTGTCCCTAACTATGGCTACACCTTC.

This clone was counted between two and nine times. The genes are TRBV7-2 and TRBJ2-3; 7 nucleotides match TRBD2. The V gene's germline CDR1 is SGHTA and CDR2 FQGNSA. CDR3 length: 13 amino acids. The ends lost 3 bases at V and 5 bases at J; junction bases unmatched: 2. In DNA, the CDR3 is TGTGCCAGCAGCTTCACTAGCGTAGATACGCAGTATTTT. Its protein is CASSFTSVDTQYF.

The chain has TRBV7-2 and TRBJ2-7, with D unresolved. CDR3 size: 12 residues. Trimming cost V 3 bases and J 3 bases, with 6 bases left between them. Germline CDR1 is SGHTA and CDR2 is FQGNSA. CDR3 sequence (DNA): TGTGCCAGCAGCTTCGCCGGCTACGAGCAGTACTTC. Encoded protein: CASSFAGYEQYF.

The DNA of the CDR3 is TGCGCCAGCAGCCAAGATCCTGACAGCGCAACTAATGAAAAACTGTTTTTT. This sequence encodes CASSQDPDSATNEKLFF. The chain is built from TRBV4-1 and TRBJ1-4; D might be TRBD1 (5 bases). Per the germline V gene, CDR1 is MGHRA and CDR2 is YSYEKL. V was trimmed by 0 bases and J by 0 bases, leaving 11 bases between them. This CDR3 has 17 residues.

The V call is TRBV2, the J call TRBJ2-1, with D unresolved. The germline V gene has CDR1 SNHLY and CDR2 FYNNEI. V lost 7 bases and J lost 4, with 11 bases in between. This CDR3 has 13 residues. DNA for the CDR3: TGTGCCAGCAAAGGTTTCCAGTACAATGAGCAGTTCTTC. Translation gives CASKGFQYNEQFF. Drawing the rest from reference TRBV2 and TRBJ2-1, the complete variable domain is EPEVTQTPSHQVTQMGQEVILRCVPISNHLYFYWYRQILGQKVEFLVSFYNNEISEKSEIFDDQFSVERPDGSNFTLKIRSTKLEDSAMYFCASKGFQYNEQFFGPGTRLTVL.

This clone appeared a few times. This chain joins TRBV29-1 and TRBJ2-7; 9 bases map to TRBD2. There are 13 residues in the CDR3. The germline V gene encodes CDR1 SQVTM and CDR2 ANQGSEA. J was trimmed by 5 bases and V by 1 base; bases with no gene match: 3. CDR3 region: CSVEGPSGDEQYF. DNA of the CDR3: TGCAGCGTTGAAGGCCCTAGCGGGGACGAGCAGTACTTC.

The CDR3 sequence is CASTLGVKNTGELFF. The CDR3 region has the DNA TGTGCCAGCACATTGGGGGTAAAGAACACCGGGGAGCTGTTTTTT. This chain joins TRBV7-9 and TRBJ2-2; D is tentatively TRBD1 or TRBD2 (5 bases each). The germline V gene has CDR1 SEHNR and CDR2 FQNEAQ (reference sequence). The CDR3 loop spans 15 amino acids. The ends were cut back, 7 bases at V and 1 base at J, with 13 bases in the middle. The variable domain in full, with the rest retrieved from reference TRBV7-9 and TRBJ2-2, is DTGVSQNPRHKITKRGQNVTFRCDPISEHNRLYWYRQTLGQGPEFLTYFQNEAQLEKSRLLSDRFSAERPKGSFSTLEIQRTEQGDSAMYLCASTLGVKNTGELFFGEGSRLTVL.

The CDR3 DNA sequence: TGTGCCAGCAGCCCGCGACCGACCAAAGGGCCGAATGAAAAACTGTTTTTT. Protein sequence: CASSPRPTKGPNEKLFF. The chain carries TRBV5-4 and TRBJ1-4; D call uncertain. This CDR3 has 17 amino acids. V was cut by 4 bases and J by 5 bases, with 21 bases left in between. The germline V gene encodes CDR1 SGHNT and CDR2 YYREEE (reference sequence).

DNA for the CDR3: TGTGCCAGCAGCCAAGGAAGCGGAAGGGTGCTGGATCAGCCCCAGCATTTT. Protein sequence: CASSQGSGRVLDQPQHF. V gene TRBV4-2 combines with J gene TRBJ1-5; the D is unclear. V lost 1 base to trimming and J lost 5 bases, with 18 bases between them. The germline V gene encodes CDR1 LGHNA and CDR2 YNFKEQ. The CDR3 totals 17 residues.

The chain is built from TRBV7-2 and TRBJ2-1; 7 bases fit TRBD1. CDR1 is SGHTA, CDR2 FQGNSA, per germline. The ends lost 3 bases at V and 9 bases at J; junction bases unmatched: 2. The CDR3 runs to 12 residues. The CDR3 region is CASSFRQGEQFF. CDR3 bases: TGTGCCAGCAGCTTTAGACAGGGTGAGCAGTTCTTC.

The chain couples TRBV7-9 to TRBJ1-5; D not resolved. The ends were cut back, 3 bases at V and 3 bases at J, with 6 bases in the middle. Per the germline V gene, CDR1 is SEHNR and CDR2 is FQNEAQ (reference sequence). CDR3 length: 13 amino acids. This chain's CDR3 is CASSFTDNQPQHF. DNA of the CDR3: TGTGCCAGCAGCTTCACTGACAATCAGCCCCAGCATTTT. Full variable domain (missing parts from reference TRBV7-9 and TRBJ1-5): DTGVSQNPRHKITKRGQNVTFRCDPISEHNRLYWYRQTLGQGPEFLTYFQNEAQLEKSRLLSDRFSAERPKGSFSTLEIQRTEQGDSAMYLCASSFTDNQPQHFGDGTRLSIL.

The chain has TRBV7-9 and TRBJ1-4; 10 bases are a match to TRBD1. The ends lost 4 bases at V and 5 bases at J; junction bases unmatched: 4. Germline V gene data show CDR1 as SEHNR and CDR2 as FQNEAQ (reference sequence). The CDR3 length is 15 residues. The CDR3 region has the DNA TGTGCCAGCAGCTATCCGGGACAGGGGAATGAAAAACTGTTTTTT. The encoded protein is CASSYPGQGNEKLFF.

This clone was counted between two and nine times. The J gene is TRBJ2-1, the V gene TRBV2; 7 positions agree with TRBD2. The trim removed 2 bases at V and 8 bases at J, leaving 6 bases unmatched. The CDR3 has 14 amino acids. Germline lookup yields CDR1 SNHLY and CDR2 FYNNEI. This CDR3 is CASSELGGFDEQFF. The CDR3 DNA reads TGTGCCAGCAGTGAATTGGGAGGGTTCGATGAGCAGTTCTTC.

CDR3 DNA sequence: TGTGCCAGCAGCGTAGGTACCGGGACTAGCGGGAGACCTTCGGGCACAGATACGCAGTATTTT. Translating it yields CASSVGTGTSGRPSGTDTQYF. This chain connects TRBV9 to TRBJ2-3; 14 bases match TRBD2. Germline V gene lookup returns CDR1 SGDLS and CDR2 YYNGEE. The CDR3 runs to 21 residues. V shed 0 bases and J 1 base; nucleotides not matched to a gene: 13.

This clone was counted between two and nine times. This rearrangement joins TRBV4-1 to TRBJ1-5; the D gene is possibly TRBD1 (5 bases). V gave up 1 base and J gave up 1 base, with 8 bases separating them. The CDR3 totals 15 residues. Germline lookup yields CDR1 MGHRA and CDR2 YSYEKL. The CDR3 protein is CASSQVRGSNQPQHF. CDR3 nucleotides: TGCGCCAGCAGCCAAGTCCGGGGGAGCAATCAGCCCCAGCATTTT.

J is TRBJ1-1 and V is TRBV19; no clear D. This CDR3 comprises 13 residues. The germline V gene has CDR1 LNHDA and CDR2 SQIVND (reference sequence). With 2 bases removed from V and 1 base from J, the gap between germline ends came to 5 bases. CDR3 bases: TGTGCCAGTAGTATATCCAGGAACACTGAAGCTTTCTTT. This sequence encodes CASSISRNTEAFF.

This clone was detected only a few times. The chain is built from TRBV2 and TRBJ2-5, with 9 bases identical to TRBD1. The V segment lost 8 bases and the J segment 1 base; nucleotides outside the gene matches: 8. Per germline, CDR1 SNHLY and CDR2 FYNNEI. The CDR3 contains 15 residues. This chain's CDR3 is CASGVNRGPQETQYF. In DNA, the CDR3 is TGTGCCAGCGGGGTAAACAGGGGGCCCCAAGAGACCCAGTACTTC.

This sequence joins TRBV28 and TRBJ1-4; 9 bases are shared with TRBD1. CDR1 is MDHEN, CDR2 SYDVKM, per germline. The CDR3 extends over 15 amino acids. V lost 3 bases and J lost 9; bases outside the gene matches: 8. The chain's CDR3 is CASSFVGTGFQKLFF. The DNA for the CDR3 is TGTGCCAGCAGTTTCGTCGGGACAGGGTTTCAAAAACTGTTTTTT. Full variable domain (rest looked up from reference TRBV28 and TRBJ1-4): DVKVTQSSRYLVKRTGEKVFLECVQDMDHENMFWYRQDPGLGLRLIYFSYDVKMKEKGDIPEGYSVSREKKERFSLILESASTNQTSMYLCASSFVGTGFQKLFFGSGTQLSVL.

This CDR3 reads CASSSGTGEDYGYTF. CDR3 nucleotide sequence: TGTGCCAGCAGCTCGGGGACAGGGGAGGACTATGGCTACACCTTC. The chain is built from TRBV5-5 and TRBJ1-2; 10 nucleotides align to TRBD1. The CDR3 contains 15 residues. The V gene end was trimmed by 3 bases and the J gene end by 3 bases; junction bases not matched to a gene: 5. Germline V lookup: CDR1 SGHKS, CDR2 YYEKEE (reference sequence).

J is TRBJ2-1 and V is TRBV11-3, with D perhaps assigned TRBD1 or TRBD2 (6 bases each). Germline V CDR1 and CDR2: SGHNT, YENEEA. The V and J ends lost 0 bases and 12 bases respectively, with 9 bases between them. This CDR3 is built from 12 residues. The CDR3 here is CASSLEGGGQFF. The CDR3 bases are TGTGCCAGCAGCTTAGAAGGAGGGGGGCAGTTCTTC. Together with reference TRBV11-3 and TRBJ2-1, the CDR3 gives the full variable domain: EAGVVQSPRYKIIEKKQPVAFWCNPISGHNTLYWYLQNLGQGPELLIRYENEEAVDDSQLPKDRFSAERLKGVDSTLKIQPAELGDSAVYLCASSLEGGGQFFGPGTRLTVL.